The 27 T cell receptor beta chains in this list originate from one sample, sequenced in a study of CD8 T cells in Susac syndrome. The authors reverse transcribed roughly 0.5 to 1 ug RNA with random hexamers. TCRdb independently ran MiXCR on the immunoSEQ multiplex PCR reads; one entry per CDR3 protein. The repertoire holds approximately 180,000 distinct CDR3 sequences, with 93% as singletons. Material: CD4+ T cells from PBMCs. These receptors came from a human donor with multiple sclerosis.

This CDR3 is CATSRDYRGETQYF. The CDR3 nucleotides are TGTGCCACCAGCAGGGATTACAGGGGAGAGACCCAGTACTTC. This rearrangement joins TRBV15 to TRBJ2-5, with 7 bases lining up with TRBD1. Germline V gives CDR1 LNHNV, CDR2 YYDKDF (reference sequence). The CDR3 is 14 residues long. The ends lost 3 bases at V and 4 bases at J; junction bases unmatched: 5.

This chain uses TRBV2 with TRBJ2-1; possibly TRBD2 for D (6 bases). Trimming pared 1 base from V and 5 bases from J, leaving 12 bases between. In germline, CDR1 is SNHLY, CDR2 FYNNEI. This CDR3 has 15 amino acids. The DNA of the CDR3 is TGTGCCAGCAGTGAAGGTCGGGAGAGACACAATGAGCAGTTCTTC. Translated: CASSEGRERHNEQFF. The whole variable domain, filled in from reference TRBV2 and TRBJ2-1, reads EPEVTQTPSHQVTQMGQEVILRCVPISNHLYFYWYRQILGQKVEFLVSFYNNEISEKSEIFDDQFSVERPDGSNFTLKIRSTKLEDSAMYFCASSEGRERHNEQFFGPGTRLTVL.

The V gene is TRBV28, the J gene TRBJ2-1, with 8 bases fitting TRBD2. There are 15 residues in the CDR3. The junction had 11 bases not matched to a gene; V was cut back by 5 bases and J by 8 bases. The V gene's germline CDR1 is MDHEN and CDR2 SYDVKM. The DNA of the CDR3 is TGTGCCAGCAGTCCTTGGGGACTAGGAGTCCATGAGCAGTTCTTC. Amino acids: CASSPWGLGVHEQFF. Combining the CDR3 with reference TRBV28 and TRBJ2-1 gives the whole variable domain DVKVTQSSRYLVKRTGEKVFLECVQDMDHENMFWYRQDPGLGLRLIYFSYDVKMKEKGDIPEGYSVSREKKERFSLILESASTNQTSMYLCASSPWGLGVHEQFFGPGTRLTVL.

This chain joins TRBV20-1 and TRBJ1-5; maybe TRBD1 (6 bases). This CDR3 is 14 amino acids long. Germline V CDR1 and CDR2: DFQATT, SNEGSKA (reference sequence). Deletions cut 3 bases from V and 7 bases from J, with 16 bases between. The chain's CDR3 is CSASKGDSPQPQHF. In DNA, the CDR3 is TGCAGTGCTAGTAAGGGGGATTCGCCCCAGCCCCAGCATTTT.

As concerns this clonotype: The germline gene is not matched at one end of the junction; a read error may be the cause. The CDR3 DNA sequence: TGTGCCAGCTCACCCATTAACGATGGCTACACCTTC. This sequence encodes CASSPINDGYTF. The rearrangement links TRBV18 to TRBJ1-2; D gene ambiguous. Per germline, CDR1 KGHSH and CDR2 LQKENI. The CDR3 sequence is 12 residues long. The variable domain in full, with the rest retrieved from reference TRBV18 and TRBJ1-2, is NAGVMQNPRHLVRRRGQEARLRCSPMKGHSHVYWYRQLPEEGLKFMVYLQKENIIDESGMPKERFSAEFPKEGPSILRIQQVVRGDSAAYFCASSPINDGYTFGSGTRLTVV.

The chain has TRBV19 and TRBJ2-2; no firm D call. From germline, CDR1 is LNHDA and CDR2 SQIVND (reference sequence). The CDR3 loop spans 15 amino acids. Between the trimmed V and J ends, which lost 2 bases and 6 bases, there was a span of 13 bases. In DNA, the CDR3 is TGTGCCAGTAGTATAAGTCTCGGTGGCTCCGGGGAGCTGTTTTTT. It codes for CASSISLGGSGELFF.

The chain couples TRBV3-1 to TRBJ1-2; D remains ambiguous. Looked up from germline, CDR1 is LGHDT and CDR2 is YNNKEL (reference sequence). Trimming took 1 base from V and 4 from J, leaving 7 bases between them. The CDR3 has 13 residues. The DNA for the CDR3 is TGTGCCAGCAGCCAAGTGGCGCTCTATGGCTACACCTTC. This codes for CASSQVALYGYTF.

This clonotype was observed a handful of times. CDR3 nucleotide sequence: TGTGCCAGCAGACGCAGGACAGGGGGCCTGGAGACCCAGTACTTC. Its protein is CASRRRTGGLETQYF. The V gene is TRBV28, the J gene TRBJ2-5; 11 bases are shared with TRBD1. From germline, CDR1 is MDHEN and CDR2 SYDVKM. The CDR3 covers 15 residues. V was clipped by 6 bases and J by 5 bases; unmatched bases: 8.

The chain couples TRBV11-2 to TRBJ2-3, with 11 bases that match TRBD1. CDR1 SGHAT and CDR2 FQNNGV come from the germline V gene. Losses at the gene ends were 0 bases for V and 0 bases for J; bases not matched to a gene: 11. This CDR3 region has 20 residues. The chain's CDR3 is CASSLEDRGLAEASTDTQYF. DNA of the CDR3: TGTGCCAGCAGCTTAGAGGACAGGGGGCTTGCAGAAGCTAGCACAGATACGCAGTATTTT.

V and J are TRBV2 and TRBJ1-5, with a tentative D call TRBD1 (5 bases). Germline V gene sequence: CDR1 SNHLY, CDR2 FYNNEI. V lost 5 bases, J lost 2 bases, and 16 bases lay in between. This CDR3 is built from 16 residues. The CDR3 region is CASSQGGGEGNQPQHF. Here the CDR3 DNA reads TGTGCCAGCAGTCAAGGCGGAGGGGAAGGCAATCAGCCCCAGCATTTT.

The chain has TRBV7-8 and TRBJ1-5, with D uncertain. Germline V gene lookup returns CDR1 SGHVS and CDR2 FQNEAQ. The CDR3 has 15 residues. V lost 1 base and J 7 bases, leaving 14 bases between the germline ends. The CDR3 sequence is CASSLGGGGVQPQHF. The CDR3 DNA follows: TGTGCCAGCAGCTTAGGGGGTGGAGGCGTCCAGCCCCAGCATTTT. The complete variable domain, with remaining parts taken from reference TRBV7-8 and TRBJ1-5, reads GAGVSQSPRYKVAKRGQDVALRCDPISGHVSLFWYQQALGQGPEFLTYFQNEAQLDKSGLPSDRFFAERPEGSVSTLKIQRTQQEDSAVYLCASSLGGGGVQPQHFGDGTRLSIL.

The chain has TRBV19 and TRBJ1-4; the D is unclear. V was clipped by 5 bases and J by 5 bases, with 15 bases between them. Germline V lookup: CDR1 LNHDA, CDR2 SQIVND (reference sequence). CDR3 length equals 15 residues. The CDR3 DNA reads TGTGCCAGTAGTCCCATCGACAAAGGGAATGAAAAACTGTTTTTT. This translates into CASSPIDKGNEKLFF.

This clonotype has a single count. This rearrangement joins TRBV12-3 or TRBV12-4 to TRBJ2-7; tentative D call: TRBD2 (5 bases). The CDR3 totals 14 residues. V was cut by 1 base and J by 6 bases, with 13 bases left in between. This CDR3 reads CASSLEEVLREQYF. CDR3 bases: TGTGCCAGCAGTTTAGAGGAGGTCCTGCGCGAGCAGTACTTC.

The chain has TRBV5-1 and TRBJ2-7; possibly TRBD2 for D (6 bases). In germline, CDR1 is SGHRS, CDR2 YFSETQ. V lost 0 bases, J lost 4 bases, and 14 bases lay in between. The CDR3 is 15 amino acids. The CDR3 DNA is TGCGCCAGCAGCTTGGGACCGGGAGCGCAGTACGAGCAGTACTTC. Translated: CASSLGPGAQYEQYF.

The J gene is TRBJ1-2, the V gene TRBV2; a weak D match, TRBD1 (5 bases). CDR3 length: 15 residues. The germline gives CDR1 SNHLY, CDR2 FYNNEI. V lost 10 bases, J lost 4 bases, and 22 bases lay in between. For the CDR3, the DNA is TGTGCCATCAGGGACGGTTATGCGACTTTCTATGGCTACACCTTC. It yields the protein CAIRDGYATFYGYTF.

For the CDR3, the DNA is TGTGCCATCAGTGAGACTGACAGATCTGGAAACACCATATATTTT. Amino acids: CAISETDRSGNTIYF. The rearrangement links TRBV10-3 to TRBJ1-3; maybe TRBD1 (5 bases). Germline lookup yields CDR1 ENHRY and CDR2 SYGVKD. The CDR3 covers 15 residues. Trimming took off 2 bases at V and 1 base at J, with 9 bases between the two ends.

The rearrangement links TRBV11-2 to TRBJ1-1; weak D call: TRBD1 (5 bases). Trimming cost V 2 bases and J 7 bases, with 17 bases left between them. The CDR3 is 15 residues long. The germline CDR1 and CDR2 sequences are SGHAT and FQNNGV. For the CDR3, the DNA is TGTGCCAGCAGCTTAAAGTTCGGCAGGGAATATGAAGCTTTCTTT. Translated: CASSLKFGREYEAFF.

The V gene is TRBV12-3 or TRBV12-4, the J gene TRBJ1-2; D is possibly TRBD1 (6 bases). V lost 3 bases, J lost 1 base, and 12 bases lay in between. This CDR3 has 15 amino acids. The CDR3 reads CASSFGQNFNYGYTF. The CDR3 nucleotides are TGTGCCAGCAGTTTTGGACAGAACTTTAACTATGGCTACACCTTC.

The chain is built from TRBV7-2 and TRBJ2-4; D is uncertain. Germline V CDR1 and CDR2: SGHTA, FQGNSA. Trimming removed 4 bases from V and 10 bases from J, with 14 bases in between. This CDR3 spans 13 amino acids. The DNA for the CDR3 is TGTGCCAGCAGCTCGTCGTTGACCGGGATTCAGTACTTC. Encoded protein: CASSSSLTGIQYF.

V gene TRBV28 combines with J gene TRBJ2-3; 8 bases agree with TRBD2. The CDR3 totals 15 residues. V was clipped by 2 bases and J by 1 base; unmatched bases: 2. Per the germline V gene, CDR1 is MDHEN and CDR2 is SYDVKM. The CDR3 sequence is CASSLAGGGTDTQYF. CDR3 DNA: TGTGCCAGCAGTTTAGCGGGAGGAGGCACAGATACGCAGTATTTT.

The chain's CDR3 is CASRGRDNFQETQYF. The CDR3 nucleotides are TGTGCCAGCAGAGGTAGAGACAACTTCCAAGAGACCCAGTACTTC. The chain links TRBV2 to TRBJ2-5; D uncertain. This CDR3 is 15 amino acids long. With 6 bases removed from V and 1 base from J, the gap between germline ends came to 15 bases. Germline-derived CDR1 and CDR2 are SNHLY and FYNNEI.

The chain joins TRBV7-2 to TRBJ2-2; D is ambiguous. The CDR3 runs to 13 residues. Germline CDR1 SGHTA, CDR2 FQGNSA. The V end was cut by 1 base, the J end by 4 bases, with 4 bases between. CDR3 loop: CASSLDVTGELFF. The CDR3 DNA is TGTGCCAGCAGCTTAGATGTCACCGGGGAGCTGTTTTTT.

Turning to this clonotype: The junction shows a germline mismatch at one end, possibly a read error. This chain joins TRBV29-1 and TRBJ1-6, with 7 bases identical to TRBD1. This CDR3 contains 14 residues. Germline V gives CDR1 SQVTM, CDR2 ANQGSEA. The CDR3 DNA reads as TGCAGCGTTAAAGACAGGGTTGGTAATTCACCCCTCCACTTT. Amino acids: CSVKDRVGNSPLHF.

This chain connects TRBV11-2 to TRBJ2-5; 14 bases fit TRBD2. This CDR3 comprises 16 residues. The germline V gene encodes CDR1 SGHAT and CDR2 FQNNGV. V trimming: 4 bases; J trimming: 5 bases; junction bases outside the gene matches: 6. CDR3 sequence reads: CASSSRLAGGRETQYF. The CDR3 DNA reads TGTGCCAGCAGCTCCAGACTAGCGGGGGGGCGGGAGACCCAGTACTTC. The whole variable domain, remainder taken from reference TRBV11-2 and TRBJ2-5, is EAGVAQSPRYKIIEKRQSVAFWCNPISGHATLYWYQQILGQGPKLLIQFQNNGVVDDSQLPKDRFSAERLKGVDSTLKIQPAKLEDSAVYLCASSSRLAGGRETQYFGPGTRLLVL.

CDR3 amino acids: CASSRLGEQFF. The CDR3 nucleotides are TGTGCCAGCAGCCGTCTAGGAGAGCAGTTCTTC. The rearrangement uses TRBV28 and TRBJ2-1; D unresolved. The CDR3 is 11 residues long. CDR1 is MDHEN, CDR2 SYDVKM, per germline. Trimming left V 6 bases short and J 10 bases short, with 10 bases between.

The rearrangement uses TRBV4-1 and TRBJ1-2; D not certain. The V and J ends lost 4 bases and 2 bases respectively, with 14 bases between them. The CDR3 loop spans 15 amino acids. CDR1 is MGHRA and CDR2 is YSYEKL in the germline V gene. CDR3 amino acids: CASSRPLVENYGYTF. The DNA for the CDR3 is TGCGCCAGCAGCCGCCCTCTCGTAGAAAACTATGGCTACACCTTC.

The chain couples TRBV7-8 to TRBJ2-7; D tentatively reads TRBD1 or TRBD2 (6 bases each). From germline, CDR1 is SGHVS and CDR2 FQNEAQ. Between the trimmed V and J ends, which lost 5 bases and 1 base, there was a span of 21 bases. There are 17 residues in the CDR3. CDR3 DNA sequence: TGTGCCAGCAGCCTTGTAGACAGGACTACTGTTTCCTACGAGCAGTACTTC. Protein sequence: CASSLVDRTTVSYEQYF.